The 11 T cell receptor beta chains given below trace back to one sample, sequenced in a study of T-cell memory formation after mild COVID-19. TCRdb re-called the 5' RACE reads through MiXCR, storing one row per CDR3 protein. This table holds 100,000 to 120,000 distinct CDR3 sequences, roughly a sixth found once. The sequenced sample was PBMCs or a T cell subset sorted from them (not recorded which). The receptors derive from a young man who had mild COVID-19 (a few samples of this study predate the infection). Cell type and time point are not known.

The chain joins TRBV4-1 to TRBJ2-5; D remains ambiguous. CDR3 length equals 13 residues. Germline V gene sequence: CDR1 MGHRA, CDR2 YSYEKL. Trimming removed 4 bases at V and 4 bases at J, with 10 bases between. This chain's CDR3 is CASSPTMTETQYF. CDR3 sequence (DNA): TGCGCCAGCAGCCCGACAATGACAGAGACCCAGTACTTC.

The chain is built from TRBV5-1 and TRBJ2-5; TRBD2 is a possible D gene (5 bases). CDR1 is SGHRS and CDR2 is YFSETQ in the germline V gene. The germline V and J ends were trimmed by 0 bases and 5 bases, with 17 bases remaining between them. CDR3 size: 16 residues. DNA for the CDR3: TGCGCCAGCAGCTTGGCCCGGGATTCCTCATCGGAGACCCAGTACTTC. Protein product: CASSLARDSSSETQYF.

This clonotype was recorded at least ten times. The CDR3 DNA reads as TGTGCCAGCAGCTTAGCGCAGGGCGGGGGTGGTGGAAACACCATATATTTT. Translating gives CASSLAQGGGGGNTIYF. J is TRBJ1-3 and V is TRBV7-8; possibly TRBD1 for D (5 bases). The CDR3 consists of 17 residues. V was pared by 0 bases and J by 3 bases, with 15 bases between. Per germline, CDR1 SGHVS and CDR2 FQNEAQ.

This clonotype was detected only a few times. The gene calls are TRBV7-2 and TRBJ1-2; TRBD1 aligns across 8 bases. Looked up from germline, CDR1 is SGHTA and CDR2 is FQGNSA. The CDR3 spans 16 residues. V was pared by 0 bases and J by 7 bases, with 10 bases of the junction left unmatched. CDR3 coding DNA: TGTGCCAGCAGCTTAGCGAGGACAGGGAGGTCCGGTGGCTACACCTTC. Its protein product is CASSLARTGRSGGYTF. Full variable domain (outside the CDR3, taken from reference TRBV7-2 and TRBJ1-2): GAGVSQSPSNKVTEKGKDVELRCDPISGHTALYWYRQSLGQGLEFLIYFQGNSAPDKSGLPSDRFSAERTGGSVSTLTIQRTQQEDSAVYLCASSLARTGRSGGYTFGSGTRLTVV.

By sample fraction, this clonotype is medium-sized (0.01 to 0.1%). V is TRBV5-1 and J is TRBJ2-5; D remains ambiguous. Per the germline V gene, CDR1 is SGHRS and CDR2 is YFSETQ. There are 14 residues in the CDR3. V was shortened by 0 bases and J by 3 bases, with 9 bases between the two germline ends. The DNA of the CDR3 is TGCGCCAGCAGCTTGGGGAATGGAGAAGAGACCCAGTACTTC. This encodes CASSLGNGEETQYF.

This clonotype showed up just a few times. The V and J genes are TRBV18 and TRBJ2-1; D tentatively reads TRBD1 or TRBD2 (5 bases each). This CDR3 contains 15 residues. Trimming left V 3 bases short and J 0 bases short, with 9 bases between. Germline V lookup: CDR1 KGHSH, CDR2 LQKENI. Here the CDR3 DNA reads TGTGCCAGCTCACCGAGGGGAAGCTCCTACAATGAGCAGTTCTTC. Amino acid sequence: CASSPRGSSYNEQFF.

This clonotype was detected a few times. The chain joins TRBV6-2 or TRBV6-3 to TRBJ2-7; unclear D gene. The CDR3 totals 15 residues. Deletions cut 7 bases from V and 3 bases from J, with 19 bases between. The germline CDR1 and CDR2 sequences are MNHEY and SVGEGT. CDR3 DNA: TGTGCCAGCACCCATCTTCGGACGGTGAACTACGAGCAGTACTTC. As protein: CASTHLRTVNYEQYF.

V and J are TRBV20-1 and TRBJ2-1; 9 nucleotides line up with TRBD1. The CDR3 extends over 15 amino acids. Per the germline V gene, CDR1 is DFQATT and CDR2 is SNEGSKA (reference sequence). V dropped 1 base and J dropped 0; count of bases not matched to a gene: 1. This CDR3 reads CSARGDRVSYNEQFF. CDR3 in DNA: TGCAGTGCTAGAGGGGACAGGGTCTCCTACAATGAGCAGTTCTTC.

This clonotype was observed a handful of times. CDR3 nucleotide sequence: TGCGCCAGCAGCCAAGGGGTCGCGACTAGCGGGGGGGAGACCCAGTACTTC. This gives the protein CASSQGVATSGGETQYF. This sequence joins TRBV4-3 and TRBJ2-5; 13 bases are shared with TRBD2. Looked up from germline, CDR1 is LGHNA and CDR2 is YSLEER. CDR3 length equals 17 residues. The V gene end was trimmed by 1 base and the J gene end by 5 bases; junction bases not matched to a gene: 7.

The chain carries TRBV18 and TRBJ1-2; perhaps TRBD1 as D (6 bases). In germline, CDR1 is KGHSH, CDR2 LQKENI. This CDR3 spans 14 amino acids. Between the trimmed V and J ends, which lost 3 bases and 6 bases, there was a span of 14 bases. The CDR3: CASSPDGGLNGYTF. The CDR3 DNA sequence: TGTGCCAGCTCACCCGATGGGGGGCTGAATGGCTACACCTTC.

The rearrangement joins TRBV20-1 to TRBJ2-5; TRBD2 aligns across 7 bases. The CDR3 is 14 amino acids. Trimming removed 5 bases from V and 5 bases from J; junction bases left unmatched: 11. Germline lookup yields CDR1 DFQATT and CDR2 SNEGSKA (reference sequence). The CDR3 bases are TGCAGTGCTGTCATGTGGAAAGCGGGGGAGACCCAGTACTTC. Encoded protein: CSAVMWKAGETQYF.